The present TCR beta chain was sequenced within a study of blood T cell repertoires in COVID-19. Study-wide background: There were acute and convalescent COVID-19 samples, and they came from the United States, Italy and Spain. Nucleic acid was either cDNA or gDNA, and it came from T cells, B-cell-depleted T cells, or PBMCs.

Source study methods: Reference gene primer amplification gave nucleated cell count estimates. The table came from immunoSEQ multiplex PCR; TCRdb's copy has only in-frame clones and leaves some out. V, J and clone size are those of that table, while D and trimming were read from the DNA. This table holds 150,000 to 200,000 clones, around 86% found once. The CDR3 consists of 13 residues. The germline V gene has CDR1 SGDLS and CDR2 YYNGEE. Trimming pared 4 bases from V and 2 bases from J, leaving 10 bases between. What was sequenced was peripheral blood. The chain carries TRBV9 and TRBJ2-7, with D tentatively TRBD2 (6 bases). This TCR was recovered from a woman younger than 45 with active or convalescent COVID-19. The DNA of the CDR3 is TGTGCCAGCAGCCCGGGACTTACCTACGAGCAGTACTTC. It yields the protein CASSPGLTYEQYF.